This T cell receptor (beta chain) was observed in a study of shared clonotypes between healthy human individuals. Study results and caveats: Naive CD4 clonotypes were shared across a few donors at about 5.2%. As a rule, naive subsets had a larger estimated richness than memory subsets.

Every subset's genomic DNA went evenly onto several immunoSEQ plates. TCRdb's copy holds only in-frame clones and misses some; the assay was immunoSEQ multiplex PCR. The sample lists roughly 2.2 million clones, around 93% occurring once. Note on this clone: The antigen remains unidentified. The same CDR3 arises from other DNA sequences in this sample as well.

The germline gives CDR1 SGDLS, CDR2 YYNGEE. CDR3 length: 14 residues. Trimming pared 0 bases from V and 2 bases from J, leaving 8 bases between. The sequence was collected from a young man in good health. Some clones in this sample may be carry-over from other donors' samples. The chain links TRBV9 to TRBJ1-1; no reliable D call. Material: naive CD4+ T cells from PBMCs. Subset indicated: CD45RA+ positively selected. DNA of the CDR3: TGTGCCAGCAGCGTAGTTGCCGCAAACACTGAAGCTTTCTTT. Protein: CASSVVAANTEAFF.